This TCR beta chain was sequenced during a study of immune reconstitution after stem cell transplant in scleroderma (dated by TCRdb to the late 2010s). Turning to this clonotype: It has no known antigen specificity. No base-level quality is on record; no much larger clone is a single base apart.

Library preparation was by RT-PCR. Instrument used: Illumina MiSeq. TCRdb reprocessed the public reads (quality trimming at Q25 with fastp, clone calling with MiXCR) and kept in-frame beta chains. A single entry per CDR3 protein holds the most common genes and DNA from its merged rows. This sample is represented by just over 3,500 distinct CDR3 sequences; about 5.9% of them were singletons. The top ten clones comprise 15% of the sample. CDR1 and CDR2 (MNHEY, SVGAGI) derive from the germline V gene. The trim is 6 bases for V and 5 bases for J, with a gap of 14 bases between the germline ends. Including the terminal cysteine and phenylalanine, the CDR3 comprises 14 residues. Kept here is only the CDR3 DNA, which spans 42 bases and is read in frame from base 1.

The receptor was derived from a female donor with systemic sclerosis. Donor details come from another sample of the same person, matched by shared clones. This material was acquired before or after autologous hematopoietic stem cell transplantation (not recorded which). The rearrangement combines TRBV6-5 with TRBJ1-5, with TRBD1 as a weak D call on 5 bases. The CDR3 region reads CASSRGVKDQPQHF. The DNA sequence is as follows: TGTGCCAGCAGCCGGGGGGTAAAGGATCAGCCCCAGCATTTT.